This T cell receptor (beta chain) was recorded in a study of blood T cells in healthy people across ages. Study-wide findings and caveats: Relative to aged donors, long-lived donors carried more naive CD4+ cells and displayed higher diversity.

On this clonotype: The antigen remains undetermined.

Then a second PCR, running roughly 7 to 11 cycles, was carried out with a sample-barcoded 5' primer and a J-beta primer mix. A single record per CDR3 protein comes from TCRdb applying MiXCR to the 5' RACE reads. The sample includes about 400,000 distinct CDR3 sequences, over 45% of them seen just once. Material: blood. The source of this sequence is a man in his 60s in good health.

The CDR3 DNA reads as TGTGCCAGCAGTGAAAGGACAGGGGGCCTCTCGTTTTTT. The encoded protein is CASSERTGGLSFF. The genes are TRBV2 and TRBJ1-4; 11 positions match TRBD1. The CDR3 length is 13 residues. Germline trimming cut 2 bases from V and 16 bases from J; bases unmatched to any gene: 6. Germline CDR1 is SNHLY and CDR2 is FYNNEI.